This T cell receptor beta chain was sequenced during a study of T cells in narcolepsy (dated 2018 in TCRdb). With respect to the entire study: Patients with narcolepsy type 1 or type 2 (NT1, NT2) and healthy control donors were enrolled in the study. To look for autoreactive T cells in narcolepsy patients that target self-antigens of hypocretin neurons (hypocretin, TRIB2), the study used TCR Vbeta sequencing to follow clonotypes in blood and CSF.

Counted from cysteine to phenylalanine, this CDR3 has 14 amino acids. CDR3 DNA is the only sequence kept; it has 42 bases, read in frame from the first base. CDR1 and CDR2 are drawn from the germline V gene: SGHRS, YFSETQ. V trim: 6 bases; J trim: 7 bases; unmatched bases: 8. The library was produced with the immunoSEQ multiplex PCR assay. In TCRdb, the immuneACCESS table is reduced to in-frame sequences with V and J assigned. These tables do not hold every clone; where another copy was compared, an unresolved V gene accounts for under half, and the others remain unexplained. The sample data list around 30,000 clones, and roughly 78% of these were observed just once. Clones ranked in the top ten supply less than 1.5% of the sample. A remark on this clone: Which antigen it targets is not known. Base-call qualities are not available, and no considerably larger clone is one nucleotide away.

For TCR Vbeta sequencing, memory CD4+ T cells were sorted ex vivo from the peripheral blood of narcolepsy patients and healthy controls. The paper's findings and limits, for the study overall: Autoreactive clonotypes were reported to be detected serially in the blood of the same patients and of different patients, but not in the blood of healthy controls. Patients and controls had comparable numbers of sequenced blood memory CD4+ clonotypes, averaging about 37,000 and 33,000, respectively. HCRT-specific and TRIB2-specific autoreactive clonotypes were highlighted in plots that compared CD4+ T cell clonotypes in CSF versus blood from the same patient. No sequences matching autoreactive T cell clones were contained in some blood memory CD4+ repertoires from patients and controls.

The TCR originated in a human donor with narcolepsy. The rearrangement combines TRBV5-1 with TRBJ2-2; 8 nucleotides in the junction match TRBD1. The source material was CD45RA- memory CD4+ T cells from PBMCs. What the cell subset or site label conveys for this sample: memory T cells sorted ex vivo from peripheral blood. The CDR3 protein is CASTSSGQVGELFF. In nucleotides, the sequence is TGCGCCAGCACCTCATCGGGACAGGTCGGGGAGCTGTTTTTT. Reference TRBV5-1 and TRBJ2-2 proteins supply the regions before and after the CDR3; the full variable domain is: KAGVTQTPRYLIKTRGQQVTLSCSPISGHRSVSWYQQTPGQGLQFLFEYFSETQRNKGNFPGRFSGRQFSNSRSEMNVSTLELGDSALYLCASTSSGQVGELFFGEGSRLTVL.